Following are 27 T cell receptor beta chains from one sample sequenced in a study of blood T cells in healthy people across ages. Primers used in a second PCR of about 6 to 11 cycles were a sample-barcoded 5' primer and a J-beta primer mix. Each CDR3 protein gets one entry after TCRdb re-called the 5' RACE reads with MiXCR. The table includes about 840,000 distinct CDR3 sequences, 25% to 30% detected once. The same sample was also used in a study of T cells of mothers and their children.

Sequenced: blood. These TCRs come from a woman in her thirties or forties in good health.

In its sample, this clonotype was seen a few times. The chain recombines TRBV6-2 or TRBV6-3 with TRBJ1-1; possible D gene TRBD1, 5 bases. The CDR3 is 18 residues long. CDR1 MNHEY and CDR2 SVGEGT come from the germline V gene. Trimming took 5 bases from V and 5 from J, leaving 27 bases between them. DNA of the CDR3: TGTGCCAGCAGTACCCAAGTCGGAACGAACATGGGGGGTACTGAAGCTTTCTTT. Translating gives CASSTQVGTNMGGTEAFF.

This sequence joins TRBV29-1 and TRBJ1-1, with D perhaps matching TRBD1 (6 bases). Germline-derived CDR1 and CDR2 are SQVTM and ANQGSEA. The CDR3 loop spans 12 amino acids. Trimming removed 6 bases from V and 5 bases from J, with 13 bases in between. For the CDR3, the DNA is TGCAGCGTGATCAGGGGTGGGACTGAAGCTTTCTTT. It specifies CSVIRGGTEAFF.

The sample holds many counts of this clonotype. The chain combines TRBV9 with TRBJ1-2; D perhaps matches TRBD1 (5 bases). Germline CDR1 SGDLS, CDR2 YYNGEE. V shed 5 bases and J shed 3 bases, with 11 bases lying between them. This CDR3 comprises 13 residues. This chain's CDR3 is CASRSRQHYGYTF. CDR3 DNA: TGTGCCAGCAGGTCTAGACAGCACTATGGCTACACCTTC.

This rearrangement joins TRBV7-2 to TRBJ1-2; 8 bases fit TRBD1. Germline CDR1 is SGHTA and CDR2 is FQGNSA. V lost 5 bases to trimming and J lost 8 bases; unmatched junction nucleotides: 7. This CDR3 spans 13 amino acids. The CDR3 sequence: CASSADRVNGYTF. The CDR3 DNA follows: TGTGCCAGCAGCGCGGACAGGGTGAACGGCTACACCTTC.

Concerning this clonotype itself: One end of the junction fails to match germline, which may point to a read error. V usage is TRBV9 and J usage is TRBJ2-1, with D perhaps assigned TRBD1 or TRBD2 (5 bases each). The J call may be faulty, since TRBJ2-7 better matches the DNA end. The CDR3 runs 14 residues. In germline, CDR1 is SGDLS, CDR2 YYNGEE. The CDR3 protein is CAGSVATGQYEQYF. Written as DNA, the CDR3 is TGTGCCGGCAGCGTAGCTACGGGGCAGTATGAGCAGTACTTC.

The gene calls are TRBV4-3 and TRBJ2-1, with D perhaps TRBD1 or TRBD2 (5 bases each). Trimming cost V 6 bases and J 9 bases, with 15 bases left between them. This CDR3 contains 13 residues. CDR1 and CDR2 (germline): LGHNA, YSLEER. The CDR3 sequence is CASSTGTSGEQFF. The DNA for the CDR3 is TGCGCCAGCAGTACGGGGACCTCCGGTGAGCAGTTCTTC.

Comments on this clonotype: It may be a read error: a sequence one base away is much more abundant. The rearrangement uses TRBV30 and TRBJ2-6, with D tentatively TRBD1 or TRBD2 (5 bases each). The CDR3 covers 19 residues. Trimming stripped 0 bases from V and 0 bases from J, with 18 bases between. The V gene's germline CDR1 is GTSNPN and CDR2 SVGIG (reference sequence). CDR3: CAWSVWWGSYRSGANVLTF. Here the CDR3 DNA reads TGTGCCTGGAGTGTATGGTGGGGGTCCTACCGCTCTGGGGCCAACGTCCTGACTTTC. The full variable domain, in which reference TRBV30 and TRBJ2-6 provide the parts outside the CDR3, is SQTIHQWPATLVQPVGSPLSLECTVEGTSNPNLYWYRQAAGRGLQLLFYSVGIGQISSEVPQNLSASRPQDRQFILSSKKLLLSDSGFYLCAWSVWWGSYRSGANVLTFGAGSRLTVL.

This clonotype has only a few counts. The genes are TRBV4-3 and TRBJ1-5, with unresolved D. V was trimmed by 0 bases and J by 6 bases, leaving 12 bases between them. This CDR3 is built from 15 residues. The germline V gene encodes CDR1 LGHNA and CDR2 YSLEER. The CDR3 region is CASSQDWAGGQPQHF. The DNA for the CDR3 is TGCGCCAGCAGCCAAGATTGGGCCGGTGGTCAGCCCCAGCATTTT.

The V gene is TRBV21-1, the J gene TRBJ1-5; the table gives TRBD1 as D, unverified against the DNA. TRBV21-1 is deemed a pseudogene. This CDR3 is 13 amino acids long. CDR3: CASSTDSYQPQHF. Written as DNA, the CDR3 is TGTGCCAGCAGCACGGACAGTTATCAGCCCCAGCATTTT.

The chain is built from TRBV11-2 and TRBJ1-1; D unresolved. The CDR3 loop spans 14 amino acids. The V and J ends lost 6 bases and 11 bases respectively, with 22 bases between them. Germline V gene sequence: CDR1 SGHAT, CDR2 FQNNGV. CDR3 loop: CASRRLRADRWAFF. Here the CDR3 DNA reads TGTGCCAGCAGGAGACTTAGGGCCGACCGATGGGCTTTCTTT.

This clonotype was detected a few times. The V call is TRBV28, the J call TRBJ2-5; 9 positions match TRBD1. CDR3 length: 14 residues. Germline-derived CDR1 and CDR2 are MDHEN and SYDVKM. V trimming: 7 bases; J trimming: 11 bases; junction bases outside the gene matches: 14. The CDR3: CASTGQGTGREQYF. CDR3 sequence (DNA): TGTGCCAGCACCGGACAGGGGACGGGGCGGGAGCAGTACTTC.

This clonotype turned up a few times. This chain connects TRBV2 to TRBJ2-3, with D tentatively TRBD1 or TRBD2 (5 bases each). V was trimmed by 7 bases and J by 4 bases, leaving 15 bases between them. Germline V gene data show CDR1 as SNHLY and CDR2 as FYNNEI. The CDR3 is 14 amino acids. The CDR3, as DNA: TGTGCCAGCACTCTCCTCCGAGGGGCAGATACGCAGTATTTT. Translation gives CASTLLRGADTQYF.

This clonotype was recorded a few times. V and J are TRBV11-2 and TRBJ2-5; 7 nucleotides align to TRBD1. The germline V gene has CDR1 SGHAT and CDR2 FQNNGV. The CDR3 spans 14 residues. Trimming took 6 bases from V and 1 from J; bases not matched to a gene: 5. The CDR3 loop is CASRKWDSQETQYF. CDR3 bases: TGTGCCAGCAGAAAGTGGGACAGCCAAGAGACCCAGTACTTC.

This clonotype was found many times. This sequence joins TRBV7-2 and TRBJ2-1; D may be TRBD1 (6 bases). Trimming pared 5 bases from V and 13 bases from J, leaving 27 bases between. Germline V gene sequence: CDR1 SGHTA, CDR2 FQGNSA. The CDR3 runs to 16 residues. The CDR3 sequence is CASSRNRALNPIPQFF. CDR3 nucleotides: TGTGCCAGCAGCCGCAACAGGGCTCTCAATCCAATCCCACAGTTCTTC. Using reference TRBV7-2 and TRBJ2-1 for the parts outside the CDR3, the full variable domain is GAGVSQSPSNKVTEKGKDVELRCDPISGHTALYWYRQSLGQGLEFLIYFQGNSAPDKSGLPSDRFSAERTGGSVSTLTIQRTQQEDSAVYLCASSRNRALNPIPQFFGPGTRLTVL.

V and J are TRBV6-4 and TRBJ2-1, with D hard to call. The germline V gene encodes CDR1 MRHNA and CDR2 SNTAGT. The CDR3 loop spans 13 amino acids. The V gene lost 0 bases and the J gene lost 6 bases, with 6 bases spanning the gap. CDR3 coding DNA: TGTGCCAGCAGTGACTCGGATGGCAATGAGCAGTTCTTC. Its translation: CASSDSDGNEQFF.

This clonotype was observed at least ten times. The chain couples TRBV7-3 to TRBJ2-2; TRBD1 matches at 7 bases. The junction had 3 bases not matched to a gene; V was cut back by 5 bases and J by 6 bases. The CDR3 consists of 13 residues. Germline CDR1 and CDR2: SGHTA and FQGTGA. In DNA form, the CDR3 reads TGTGCCAGCAGCCGGACAGGCTCCGGGGAGCTGTTTTTT. Its translation is CASSRTGSGELFF.

This clonotype was counted a few times. V gene TRBV18 combines with J gene TRBJ1-2; no reliable D call. V was cut by 4 bases and J by 0 bases, with 12 bases left in between. Germline V gene sequence: CDR1 KGHSH, CDR2 LQKENI. CDR3 size: 15 residues. CDR3 loop: CASSLSGDSNYGYTF. The CDR3 DNA sequence: TGTGCCAGCTCACTTTCCGGGGATTCTAACTATGGCTACACCTTC.

This clonotype was seen only a few times. This CDR3 is CASSQGLAGGLYEQYF. CDR3 bases: TGTGCCAGCAGCCAAGGACTAGCGGGGGGGCTCTACGAGCAGTACTTC. This chain links TRBV7-2 with TRBJ2-7, with 15 bases lining up with TRBD2. The CDR3 covers 16 residues. V shed 5 bases and J 3 bases; nucleotides not matched to a gene: 5. Germline CDR1 SGHTA, CDR2 FQGNSA.

This clonotype was counted a single time. The chain uses TRBV12-3 or TRBV12-4 and TRBJ1-5; 7 nucleotides match TRBD1. This CDR3 is 15 amino acids long. Trimming took 0 bases from V and 4 from J; bases not matched to a gene: 3. This CDR3 is CASSLAVRGNQPQHF. The CDR3 bases are TGTGCCAGCAGTTTAGCGGTCAGGGGGAATCAGCCCCAGCATTTT.

This clonotype has a count of ten or more. The chain is built from TRBV10-3 and TRBJ2-7; possibly TRBD2 for D (6 bases). The CDR3 runs 14 residues. The germline gives CDR1 ENHRY, CDR2 SYGVKD. Trimming shortened V by 4 bases and J by 6 bases, and 16 bases separated the two germline ends. This CDR3 reads CAISGQSQGGEQYF. CDR3 in DNA: TGTGCCATCAGTGGGCAGAGCCAGGGAGGCGAGCAGTACTTC.

In this sample, this clonotype turned up many times. CDR3: CASSLPGTTVNEQFF. The CDR3 nucleotides read TGTGCCAGCAGCTTGCCCGGGACTACAGTCAATGAGCAGTTCTTC. The gene calls are TRBV7-3 and TRBJ2-1, with 7 bases lining up with TRBD2. J lost 6 bases, V lost 3 bases, and 8 bases had no gene match. Germline assignment: CDR1 SGHTA and CDR2 FQGTGA. The CDR3 totals 15 residues.

The chain carries TRBV5-6 and TRBJ1-2; TRBD1 is a possible D gene (6 bases). The germline CDR1 and CDR2 sequences are SGHDT and YYEEEE. Trimming stripped 2 bases from V and 4 bases from J, with 15 bases between. The CDR3 is 15 residues long. The chain's CDR3 is CASSFGRTGSYGYTF. CDR3 DNA sequence: TGTGCCAGCAGCTTCGGCAGAACAGGGAGCTATGGCTACACCTTC. Combining the CDR3 with reference TRBV5-6 and TRBJ1-2 gives the whole variable domain DAGVTQSPTHLIKTRGQQVTLRCSPKSGHDTVSWYQQALGQGPQFIFQYYEEEERQRGNFPDRFSGHQFPNYSSELNVNALLLGDSALYLCASSFGRTGSYGYTFGSGTRLTVV.

This clonotype was seen repeatedly, ten times or more. As DNA, the CDR3 is TGCGCCAGCAGCTGGCGACAGGGAGACTATGGCTACACCTTC. Amino acid sequence: CASSWRQGDYGYTF. J is TRBJ1-2 and V is TRBV4-1; 7 nucleotides line up with TRBD1. J was trimmed by 3 bases and V by 5 bases; bases with no gene match: 6. The CDR3 is 14 residues long. CDR1 MGHRA and CDR2 YSYEKL come from the germline V gene.

This clonotype was detected a few times. The V gene is TRBV7-2, the J gene TRBJ2-3; D is possibly TRBD1 (5 bases). The CDR3 extends over 16 amino acids. The V end lost 0 bases, the J end lost 6 bases, and 16 bases lay between the germline ends. Germline V gene lookup returns CDR1 SGHTA and CDR2 FQGNSA. CDR3 nucleotides: TGTGCCAGCAGCTTAGCTCTAGTCACAGGCCAGGATACGCAGTATTTT. Protein sequence: CASSLALVTGQDTQYF.

This clonotype was detected ten times or more. The rearrangement uses TRBV10-3 and TRBJ2-7; 8 bases align to TRBD2. Germline V gene data show CDR1 as ENHRY and CDR2 as SYGVKD. This CDR3 is built from 16 residues. Germline trimming cut 4 bases from V and 0 bases from J; bases unmatched to any gene: 8. CDR3 sequence (DNA): TGTGCCATCAGTGGGACTAGCCGCATGAGCTCCTACGAGCAGTACTTC. This encodes CAISGTSRMSSYEQYF.

With respect to this clonotype: Its ends do not fully match the called genes, so a read error is possible. V gene TRBV7-8 combines with J gene TRBJ1-5; maybe TRBD1 (5 bases). The CDR3 has 15 residues. The germline V gene encodes CDR1 SGHVS and CDR2 FQNEAQ. CDR3 sequence reads: CAGSSVRGGNQPQHF. The CDR3 DNA sequence: TGTGCCGGCAGCTCCGTCCGGGGCGGCAATCAGCCCCAGCATTTT.

This clonotype was observed a handful of times. The chain links TRBV7-2 to TRBJ2-7; possible D gene TRBD2, 5 bases. In germline, CDR1 is SGHTA, CDR2 FQGNSA. CDR3 length: 13 amino acids. The V gene lost 3 bases and the J gene lost 7 bases, with 13 bases spanning the gap. The CDR3 protein is CASSFNPSGEQYF. CDR3 coding DNA: TGTGCCAGCAGCTTTAACCCCTCGGGGGAGCAGTACTTC. The full variable domain, rest sourced from reference TRBV7-2 and TRBJ2-7, is GAGVSQSPSNKVTEKGKDVELRCDPISGHTALYWYRQSLGQGLEFLIYFQGNSAPDKSGLPSDRFSAERTGGSVSTLTIQRTQQEDSAVYLCASSFNPSGEQYFGPGTRLTVT.